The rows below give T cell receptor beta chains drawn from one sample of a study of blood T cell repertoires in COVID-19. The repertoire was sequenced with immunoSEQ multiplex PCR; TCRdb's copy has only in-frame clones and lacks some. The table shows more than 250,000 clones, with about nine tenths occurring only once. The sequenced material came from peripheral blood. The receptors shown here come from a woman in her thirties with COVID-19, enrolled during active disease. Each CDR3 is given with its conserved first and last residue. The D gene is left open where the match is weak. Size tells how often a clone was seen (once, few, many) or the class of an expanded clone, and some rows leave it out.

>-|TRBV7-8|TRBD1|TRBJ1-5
TGTGCCAGCAGCCCGTTGGGACAGGGGGCATATCAGCCCCAGCATTTT
CASSPLGQGAYQPQHF
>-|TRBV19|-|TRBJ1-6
TGTGCCTCCGAAGGGAGGGATGGATCACCCCTCCACTTT
CASEGRDGSPLHF
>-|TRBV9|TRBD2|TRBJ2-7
TGTGCCAGCAGCCTCGGGACTAGCGGGGAGAACGAGCAGTACTTC
CASSLGTSGENEQYF
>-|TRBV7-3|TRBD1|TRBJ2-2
TGTGCCAGCAGCTTGACAGGGGGGAGAAACACCGGGGAGCTGTTTTTT
CASSLTGGRNTGELFF
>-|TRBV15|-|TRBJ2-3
TGTGCCACCAGCAGAGATCTCGGTTCGGATACGCAGTATTTT
CATSRDLGSDTQYF
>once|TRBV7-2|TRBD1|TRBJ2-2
TGTGCCAGCAGCTCGTGGGGACAGTGGAGAACCGGGGAGCTGTTTTTT
CASSSWGQWRTGELFF
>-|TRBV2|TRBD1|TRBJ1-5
TGTGCCAGCAGTCGGGACAGGGATAATCAGCCCCAGCATTTT
CASSRDRDNQPQHF
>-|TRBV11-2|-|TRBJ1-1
TGTGCCAGCAGGTTGGGAGGCCCCACTGAAGCTTTCTTT
CASRLGGPTEAFF
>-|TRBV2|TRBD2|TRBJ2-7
TGTGCCAGCATGGGGACTGGGGAGGGGGAGCAGTACTTC
CASMGTGEGEQYF
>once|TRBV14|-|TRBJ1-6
TGTGCCAGCAGCCAATTAGGTGGGACACATGTTTCACCCCTCCACTTT
CASSQLGGTHVSPLHF
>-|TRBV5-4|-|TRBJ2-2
TGTGCCAGCAGTCACCGGGACTCATTGAACACCGGGGAGCTGTTTTTT
CASSHRDSLNTGELFF
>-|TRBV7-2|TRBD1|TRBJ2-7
TGTGCCAGCAGCTTAAGACAGGGGTTTTACGAGCAGTACTTC
CASSLRQGFYEQYF
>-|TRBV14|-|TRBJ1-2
TGTGCCAGCAGCCCAGGCTCCTGGGCTGGGTATGGCTACACCTTC
CASSPGSWAGYGYTF